The 12 T cell receptor beta chains below all came from one sample that was sequenced in a study of CD8 T cells in Susac syndrome. Random-hexamer reverse transcription was applied to roughly 0.5 to 1 ug RNA. One entry per CDR3 protein, called by TCRdb with MiXCR from the immunoSEQ multiplex PCR reads. The table has about 130,000 distinct CDR3 sequences, around 95% seen once. The sequencing input was CD8+ T cells from PBMCs. All receptors derive from a human donor with Susac syndrome.

This chain joins TRBV14 and TRBJ2-1, with TRBD1 matching over 7 bases. The germline CDR1 and CDR2 sequences are SGHDN and FVKESK. V lost 8 bases to trimming and J lost 10 bases; unmatched junction nucleotides: 8. This CDR3 comprises 12 residues. CDR3 sequence reads: CASGHRGREQFF. CDR3 nucleotide sequence: TGTGCCAGCGGACACAGGGGACGGGAGCAGTTCTTC.

The rearrangement joins TRBV5-1 to TRBJ2-1; TRBD2 matches at 13 bases. V shed 8 bases, J shed 5 bases, and the junction held 1 base outside the gene matches. The V gene's germline CDR1 is SGHRS and CDR2 YFSETQ. The CDR3 is 13 amino acids. The CDR3 loop is CARGTSGNNEQFF. In DNA, the CDR3 is TGCGCCAGGGGGACTAGCGGGAACAATGAGCAGTTCTTC. Filled out from reference TRBV5-1 and TRBJ2-1, the complete variable domain reads KAGVTQTPRYLIKTRGQQVTLSCSPISGHRSVSWYQQTPGQGLQFLFEYFSETQRNKGNFPGRFSGRQFSNSRSEMNVSTLELGDSALYLCARGTSGNNEQFFGPGTRLTVL.

The genes are TRBV20-1 and TRBJ2-7, with unresolved D. CDR1 and CDR2 from the germline V gene are DFQATT and SNEGSKA (reference sequence). The V and J ends lost 3 bases and 2 bases respectively, with 14 bases between them. The CDR3 totals 14 residues. The CDR3 bases are TGCAGTGCTAGCCGGGCCTCTCAACCCTACGAGCAGTACTTC. Its translation: CSASRASQPYEQYF.

The rearrangement links TRBV6-1 to TRBJ2-4, with D possibly called TRBD1 or TRBD2 (5 bases each). Germline-derived CDR1 and CDR2 are MNHNS and SASEGT. Deletions cut 0 bases from V and 9 bases from J, with 18 bases between. CDR3 length: 16 residues. This CDR3 is CASSEAFSGIAGIQYF. In nucleotides, the CDR3 is TGTGCCAGCAGTGAAGCGTTTTCAGGGATTGCGGGCATTCAGTACTTC.

The chain employs TRBV4-2 and TRBJ2-7; 7 positions match TRBD2. V shed 4 bases and J 6 bases; nucleotides not matched to a gene: 9. The CDR3 sequence is 14 residues long. Germline V gene lookup returns CDR1 LGHNA and CDR2 YNFKEQ. CDR3 nucleotide sequence: TGTGCCAGCAGCCCTGGGGGGGTTGGTGGCGAGCAGTACTTC. Amino acid sequence: CASSPGGVGGEQYF.

The V call is TRBV20-1, the J call TRBJ2-3; 9 nucleotides line up with TRBD2. Germline V lookup: CDR1 DFQATT, CDR2 SNEGSKA (reference sequence). CDR3 length equals 14 residues. The CDR3 sequence is CRAFLAGVGDTQYF. In DNA, the CDR3 is TGCAGGGCTTTCTTAGCGGGAGTAGGAGATACGCAGTATTTT.

This chain joins TRBV29-1 and TRBJ2-7, with D possibly matching TRBD2 (5 bases). There are 13 residues in the CDR3. Germline loops: CDR1 SQVTM, CDR2 ANQGSEA. Trimming left V 4 bases short and J 7 bases short, with 17 bases between. CDR3 DNA sequence: TGCAGCGTTGTATTAGGAGGTAGGAGGGAGCAGTACTTC. Protein sequence: CSVVLGGRREQYF.

This chain connects TRBV15 to TRBJ2-5; D gene ambiguous. CDR3 size: 14 residues. CDR1 and CDR2 (germline): LNHNV, YYDKDF (reference sequence). V was pared by 5 bases and J by 2 bases, with 12 bases between. CDR3 sequence (DNA): TGTGCCACCAGCCTGTCAAAGTTACAAGAGACCCAGTACTTC. Translation gives CATSLSKLQETQYF.

The chain joins TRBV12-3 or TRBV12-4 to TRBJ2-2; D not resolved. CDR3 length equals 13 residues. Trimming took 1 base from V and 6 from J, leaving 6 bases between them. CDR3 nucleotides: TGTGCCAGCAGTTTAGGGGTAGCCGGGGAGCTGTTTTTT. Translating gives CASSLGVAGELFF.

This clonotype was seen only once. The V call is TRBV7-6, the J call TRBJ2-2, with unresolved D. Trimming cost V 2 bases and J 4 bases, with 11 bases left between them. The CDR3 consists of 15 residues. Germline V gene sequence: CDR1 SGHVS, CDR2 FNYEAQ. The CDR3 here is CASSLYGPSTGELFF. The CDR3 bases are TGTGCCAGCAGCTTATACGGGCCATCCACCGGGGAGCTGTTTTTT.

The V call is TRBV20-1, the J call TRBJ2-7, with D perhaps matching TRBD1 or TRBD2 (5 bases each). Per germline, CDR1 DFQATT and CDR2 SNEGSKA (reference sequence). The CDR3 runs to 13 residues. Trimming removed 3 bases at V and 2 bases at J, with 11 bases between. Here the CDR3 reads CSASGTLAYEQYF. The CDR3 DNA reads TGCAGTGCTAGTGGGACGCTGGCCTACGAGCAGTACTTC.

This chain joins TRBV20-1 and TRBJ1-2, with 7 bases that match TRBD1. J gave up 0 bases and V 3 bases, and 16 bases lay outside the gene matches. CDR1 and CDR2 (germline): DFQATT, SNEGSKA (reference sequence). This CDR3 has 18 amino acids. The CDR3 DNA follows: TGCAGTGCTAGGGCGGGGGATAAGGGACAGCTCTCTAACTATGGCTACACCTTC. Its translation is CSARAGDKGQLSNYGYTF.